This T cell receptor beta chain was identified during a study of OX40 agonist ivuxolimab in advanced cancers. Study-wide background: Aged 23 to 79 with a mean of 60 years, they were less than 90% male. Partial responses occurred in Three dose-escalation patients, one with hepatocellular carcinoma and two with cutaneous melanoma.

Sequencing used immunoSEQ multiplex PCR; TCRdb keeps in-frame clones, though not all of them. The sample yields around 85,000 clones, under 95% seen once. Germline loops: CDR1 MRHNA, CDR2 SNTAGT. Losses at the gene ends were 5 bases for V and 0 bases for J; bases not matched to a gene: 9. This CDR3 has 17 residues. No patient had autoimmune disease or received systemic immunosuppression. With baseline, cycle 4 day 1, and cycle 7 day 1 as timepoints, blood was sampled. The sequencing here drew on CD4+ or CD8+ T cells sorted from blood, taken in a trial of the OX40 agonist ivuxolimab. This clonotype was sampled from an adult with an advanced solid tumor such as melanoma, head and neck, liver or kidney cancer. This chain links TRBV6-4 with TRBJ2-7; 11 nucleotides line up with TRBD2. CDR3 sequence reads: CASSRRLAGLLSYEQYF. DNA of the CDR3: TGTGCCAGCAGTCGTAGACTAGCGGGGCTCCTCTCCTACGAGCAGTACTTC.